This T cell receptor beta chain comes out of a study of response to subunit inactivated influenza vaccine (dated by TCRdb to 2016 to 2019). Regarding the complete study: The study used deep quantitative T cell receptor repertoire profiling to track responses to a trivalent subunit inactivated influenza vaccine.

About this clonotype: There is no known antigen for this receptor. Base qualities are not provided; no much larger clone lies one nucleotide away.

To prepare the library, RT-PCR was applied. TCRdb names Illumina HiSeq 2500 as the instrument used. TCRdb passed the public sequencing reads through fastp at Q25 and MiXCR, retaining productive beta sequences. Identical CDR3 proteins give one entry, which carries the most common genes and DNA. A total of about 620,000 distinct CDR3 sequences appear in this sample, about 11% of them only once. The ten largest clones represent approximately 11% of the sample. Broad study findings and their caveats: The authors proposed that each seasonal influenza vaccination may bring in only a limited number of new T cells.

V and J are trimmed by 0 bases and 3 bases, and the gene matches miss 13 bases of the junction. The CDR3 has 18 amino acids, counting the end cysteine and phenylalanine. The CDR3 DNA has 54 bases and is translated from base 1. The germline V gene (reference sequence) supplies CDR1 DFQATT and CDR2 SNEGSKA. This sample was also put to use in a study of T cells expressing NK-cell markers. As described in the second report: 5'RACE template switching, by which a universal primer site and unique molecular identifiers were added, was used to make TCR beta cDNA libraries. TCR beta-chain repertoires were profiled in sorted CD3+CD56+NKG2C+, CD3+CD56+NKG2C- and CD3+CD56-NKG2C+ T-cell subsets from several donors. Among the eight sequenced donors, seven were HCMV-seropositive and one was HCMV-seronegative. In several experiments an anti-gammadeltaTCR antibody was added to restrict sorting to alphabetaTCR-expressing T cells. For 6 or 7 donors, the dominant CD3+CD56+NKG2C+ clonotypes were among the top 10 CD8+ clonotypes and accounted for roughly 1.0-8% of CD8+ T cells. Those dominant clonotypes were again the most abundant among CD3+CD56-NKG2C+ cells in a handful of donors, at about 28.3-65%. Whether the expanded NKG2C-expressing T cell clones were specific for HCMV antigens was left unclear. The eight sequenced donors were randomly selected healthy volunteers, three men and five women. HCMV-specific IgG was detected in serum with a commercial ELISA kit to determine HCMV serostatus. Peripheral blood mononuclear cells were isolated from blood by Ficoll density gradient centrifugation. For about six donors, bulk peripheral blood T-cell repertoires were also sequenced from unsorted PBMC. Priming for cDNA synthesis came from the TCR beta constant segment, and two successive PCR amplification steps followed. Sequencing of the libraries produced 2 x 150 bp reads on Illumina HiSeq 2000/2500, MiSeq or NextSeq. MIGEC handled demultiplexing of the reads and grouping by UMI, while MiTCR was used to assemble and quantify clonotypes. To exclude erroneous sequences, only TCR cDNA sequences supported by at least two reads were retained. The tcR package was used for downstream repertoire analysis, and clonotypes were matched between fractions using CDR3 nucleotide sequence together with V segment. VDJmatch was used to annotate antigen specificity against VDJdb, with one amino acid substitution allowed in CDR3.

The rearrangement joined TRBV20-1 to TRBJ2-7, with 11 bases matching TRBD2. This specimen was PBMCs from blood, taken on the day of vaccination. This receptor was obtained from a man aged 45-60 years who received an inactivated influenza vaccine. Donor details come from another sample of the same person, matched by shared clones. The nucleotides are TGCAGTGCTAGAGATTCCGCCCCGCTAGCGGGGGGCCTCTACGAGCAGTACTTC. It codes for CSARDSAPLAGGLYEQYF.